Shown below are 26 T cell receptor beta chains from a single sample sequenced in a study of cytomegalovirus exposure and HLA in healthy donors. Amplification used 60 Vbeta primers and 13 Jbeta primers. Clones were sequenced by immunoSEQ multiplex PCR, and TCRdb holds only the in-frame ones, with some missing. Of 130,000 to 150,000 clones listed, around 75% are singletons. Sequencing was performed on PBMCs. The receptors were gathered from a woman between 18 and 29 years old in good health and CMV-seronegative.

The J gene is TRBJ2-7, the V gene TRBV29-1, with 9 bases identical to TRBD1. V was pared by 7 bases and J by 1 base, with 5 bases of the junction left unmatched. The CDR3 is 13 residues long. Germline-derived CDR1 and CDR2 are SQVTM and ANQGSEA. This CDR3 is CSAGGQGSYEQYF. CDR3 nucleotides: TGCAGCGCTGGGGGACAGGGATCCTACGAGCAGTACTTC.

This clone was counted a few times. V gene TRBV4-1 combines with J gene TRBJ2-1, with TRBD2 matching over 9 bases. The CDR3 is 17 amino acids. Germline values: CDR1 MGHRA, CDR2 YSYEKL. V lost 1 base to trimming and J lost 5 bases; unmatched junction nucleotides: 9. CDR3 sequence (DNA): TGCGCCAGCAGCCAAGTGTCGGTAGCGGGAGTGAACAATGAGCAGTTCTTC. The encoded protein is CASSQVSVAGVNNEQFF.

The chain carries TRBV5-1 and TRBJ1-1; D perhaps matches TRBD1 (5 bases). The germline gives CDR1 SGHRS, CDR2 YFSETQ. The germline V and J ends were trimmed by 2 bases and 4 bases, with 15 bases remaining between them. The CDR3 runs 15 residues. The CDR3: CASSLEGPGGTEAFF. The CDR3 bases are TGCGCCAGCAGCTTAGAGGGGCCGGGGGGCACTGAAGCTTTCTTT.

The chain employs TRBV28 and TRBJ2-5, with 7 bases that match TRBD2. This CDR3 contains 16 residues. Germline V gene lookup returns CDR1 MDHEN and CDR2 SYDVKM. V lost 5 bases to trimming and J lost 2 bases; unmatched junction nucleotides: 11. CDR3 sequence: CASSPRASGPQETQYF. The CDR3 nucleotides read TGTGCCAGCAGTCCCCGAGCTAGCGGACCGCAAGAGACCCAGTACTTC.

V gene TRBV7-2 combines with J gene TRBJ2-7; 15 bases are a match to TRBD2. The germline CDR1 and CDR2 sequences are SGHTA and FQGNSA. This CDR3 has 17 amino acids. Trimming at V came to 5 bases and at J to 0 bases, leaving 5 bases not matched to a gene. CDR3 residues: CASSLGTSGGLSYEQYF. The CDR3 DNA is TGTGCCAGCAGCCTCGGGACTAGCGGGGGGCTCTCCTACGAGCAGTACTTC.

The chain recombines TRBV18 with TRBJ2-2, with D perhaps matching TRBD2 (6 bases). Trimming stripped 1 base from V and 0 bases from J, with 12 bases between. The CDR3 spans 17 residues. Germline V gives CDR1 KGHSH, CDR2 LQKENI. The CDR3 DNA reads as TGTGCCAGCTCACCACGACTAGGTTCTACGAACACCGGGGAGCTGTTTTTT. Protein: CASSPRLGSTNTGELFF.

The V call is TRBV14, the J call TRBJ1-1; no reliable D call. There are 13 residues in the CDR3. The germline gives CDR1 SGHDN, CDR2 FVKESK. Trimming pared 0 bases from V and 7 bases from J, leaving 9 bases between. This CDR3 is CASSQDLAGEAFF. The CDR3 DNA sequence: TGTGCCAGCAGCCAAGATTTGGCGGGTGAAGCTTTCTTT.

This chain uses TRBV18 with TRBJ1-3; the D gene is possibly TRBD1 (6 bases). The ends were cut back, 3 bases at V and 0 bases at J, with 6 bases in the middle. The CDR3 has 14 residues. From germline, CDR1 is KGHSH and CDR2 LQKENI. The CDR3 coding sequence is TGTGCCAGCTCACCGGACAGCTCTGGAAACACCATATATTTT. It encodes CASSPDSSGNTIYF.

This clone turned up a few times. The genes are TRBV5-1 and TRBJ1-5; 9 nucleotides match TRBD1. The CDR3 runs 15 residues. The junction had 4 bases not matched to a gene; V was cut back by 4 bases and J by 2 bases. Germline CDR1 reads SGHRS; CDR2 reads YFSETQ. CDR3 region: CASSPTGGGNQPQHF. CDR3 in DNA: TGCGCCAGCAGCCCTACAGGGGGCGGCAATCAGCCCCAGCATTTT. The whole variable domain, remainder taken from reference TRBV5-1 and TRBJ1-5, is KAGVTQTPRYLIKTRGQQVTLSCSPISGHRSVSWYQQTPGQGLQFLFEYFSETQRNKGNFPGRFSGRQFSNSRSEMNVSTLELGDSALYLCASSPTGGGNQPQHFGDGTRLSIL.

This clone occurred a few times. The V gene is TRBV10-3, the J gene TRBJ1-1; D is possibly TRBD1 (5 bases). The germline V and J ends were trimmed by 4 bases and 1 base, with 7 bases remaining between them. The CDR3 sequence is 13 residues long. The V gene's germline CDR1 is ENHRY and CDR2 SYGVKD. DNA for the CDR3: TGTGCCATCAGTGCCGGACAGAACACTGAAGCTTTCTTT. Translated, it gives CAISAGQNTEAFF.

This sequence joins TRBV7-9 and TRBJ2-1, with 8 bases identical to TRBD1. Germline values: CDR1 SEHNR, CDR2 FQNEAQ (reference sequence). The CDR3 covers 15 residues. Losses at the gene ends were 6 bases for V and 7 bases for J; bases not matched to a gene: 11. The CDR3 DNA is TGTGCCAGCAGTCGGACAGGGCCCGCTCGTAATGAGCAGTTCTTC. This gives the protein CASSRTGPARNEQFF.

This chain's CDR3 is CASSPRQGMNTEAFF. The CDR3 nucleotides are TGTGCCAGCAGCCCGCGACAGGGAATGAACACTGAAGCTTTCTTT. The chain employs TRBV7-2 and TRBJ1-1; 7 bases map to TRBD1. Germline V lookup: CDR1 SGHTA, CDR2 FQGNSA. The CDR3 extends over 15 amino acids. V lost 5 bases, J lost 0 bases, and 6 bases stayed unmatched. The variable domain in full, completed from reference TRBV7-2 and TRBJ1-1, reads GAGVSQSPSNKVTEKGKDVELRCDPISGHTALYWYRQSLGQGLEFLIYFQGNSAPDKSGLPSDRFSAERTGGSVSTLTIQRTQQEDSAVYLCASSPRQGMNTEAFFGQGTRLTVV.

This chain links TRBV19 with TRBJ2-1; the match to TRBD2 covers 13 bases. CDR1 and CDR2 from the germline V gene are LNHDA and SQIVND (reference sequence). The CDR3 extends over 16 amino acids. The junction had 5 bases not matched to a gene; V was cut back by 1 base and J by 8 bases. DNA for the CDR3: TGTGCCAGTAGTATAGTGAGGACTAGCGGGGGTTATGAGCAGTTCTTC. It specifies CASSIVRTSGGYEQFF.

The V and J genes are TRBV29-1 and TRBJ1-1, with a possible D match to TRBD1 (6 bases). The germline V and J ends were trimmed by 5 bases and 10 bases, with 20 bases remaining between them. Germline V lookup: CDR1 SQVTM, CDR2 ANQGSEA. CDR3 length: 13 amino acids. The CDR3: CSVTPWGGTPAFF. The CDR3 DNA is TGCAGCGTTACCCCTTGGGGGGGCACTCCAGCTTTCTTT.

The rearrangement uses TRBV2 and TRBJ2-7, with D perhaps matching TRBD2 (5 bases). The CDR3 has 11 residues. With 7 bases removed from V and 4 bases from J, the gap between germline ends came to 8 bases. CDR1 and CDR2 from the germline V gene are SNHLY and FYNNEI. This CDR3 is CASTEAYEQYF. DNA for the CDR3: TGTGCCAGCACGGAGGCATACGAGCAGTACTTC.

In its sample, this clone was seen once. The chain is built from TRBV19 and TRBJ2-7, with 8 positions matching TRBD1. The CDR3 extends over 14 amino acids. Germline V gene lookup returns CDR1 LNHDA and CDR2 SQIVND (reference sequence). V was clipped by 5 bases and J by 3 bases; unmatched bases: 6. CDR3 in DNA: TGTGCCAGTAGTTGGGGGACAGGCGACTACGAGCAGTACTTC. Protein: CASSWGTGDYEQYF.

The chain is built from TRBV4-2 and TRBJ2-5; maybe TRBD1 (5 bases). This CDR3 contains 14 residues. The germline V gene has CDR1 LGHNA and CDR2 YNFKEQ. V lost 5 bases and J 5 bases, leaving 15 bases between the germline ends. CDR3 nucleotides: TGTGCCAGCAGCTGGGTAGGGGAAGGGGAGACCCAGTACTTC. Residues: CASSWVGEGETQYF.

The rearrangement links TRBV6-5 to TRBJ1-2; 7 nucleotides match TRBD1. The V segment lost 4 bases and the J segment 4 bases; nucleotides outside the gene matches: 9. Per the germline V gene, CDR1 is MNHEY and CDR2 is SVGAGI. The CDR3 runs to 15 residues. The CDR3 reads CASSSERQGTYGYTF. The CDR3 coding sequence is TGTGCCAGCAGTTCTGAGCGACAGGGAACCTATGGCTACACCTTC.

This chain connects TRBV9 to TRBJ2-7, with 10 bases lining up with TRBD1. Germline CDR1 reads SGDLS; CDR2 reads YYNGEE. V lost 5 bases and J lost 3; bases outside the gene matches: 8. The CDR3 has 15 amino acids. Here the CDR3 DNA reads TGTGCCAGCAGTGTCCGGGACAGGGGTGGCTACGAGCAGTACTTC. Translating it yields CASSVRDRGGYEQYF.

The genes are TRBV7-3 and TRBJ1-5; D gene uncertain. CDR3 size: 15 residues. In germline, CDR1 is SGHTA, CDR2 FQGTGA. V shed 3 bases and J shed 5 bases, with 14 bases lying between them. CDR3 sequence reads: CASSFQMFCDQPQHF. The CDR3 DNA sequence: TGTGCCAGCAGCTTCCAAATGTTTTGCGATCAGCCCCAGCATTTT.

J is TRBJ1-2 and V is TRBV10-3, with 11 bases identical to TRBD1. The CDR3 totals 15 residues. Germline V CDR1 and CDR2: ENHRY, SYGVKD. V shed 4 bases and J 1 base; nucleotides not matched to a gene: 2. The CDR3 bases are TGTGCCATCAGTGCCGGGACAGGGGGTAACTATGGCTACACCTTC. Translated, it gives CAISAGTGGNYGYTF.

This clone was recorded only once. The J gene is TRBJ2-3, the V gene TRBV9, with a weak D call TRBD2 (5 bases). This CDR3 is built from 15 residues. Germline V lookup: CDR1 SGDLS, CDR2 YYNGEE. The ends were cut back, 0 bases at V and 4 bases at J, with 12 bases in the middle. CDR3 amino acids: CASSVAASFPDTQYF. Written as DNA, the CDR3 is TGTGCCAGCAGCGTAGCGGCTAGCTTCCCAGATACGCAGTATTTT.

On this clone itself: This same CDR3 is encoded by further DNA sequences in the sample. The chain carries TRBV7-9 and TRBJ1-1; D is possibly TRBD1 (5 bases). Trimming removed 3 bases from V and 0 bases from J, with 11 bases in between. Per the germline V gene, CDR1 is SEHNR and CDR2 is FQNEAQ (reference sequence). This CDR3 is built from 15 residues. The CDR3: CASSLGQGLNTEAFF. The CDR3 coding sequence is TGTGCCAGCAGCTTGGGGCAGGGTTTGAACACTGAAGCTTTCTTT.

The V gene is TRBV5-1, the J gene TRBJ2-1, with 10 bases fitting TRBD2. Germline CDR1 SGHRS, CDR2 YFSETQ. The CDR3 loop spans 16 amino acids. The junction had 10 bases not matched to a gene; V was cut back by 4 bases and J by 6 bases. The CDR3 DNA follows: TGCGCCAGCAGCGGGCCCGGACTAGCGGCCACCAATGAGCAGTTCTTC. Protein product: CASSGPGLAATNEQFF.

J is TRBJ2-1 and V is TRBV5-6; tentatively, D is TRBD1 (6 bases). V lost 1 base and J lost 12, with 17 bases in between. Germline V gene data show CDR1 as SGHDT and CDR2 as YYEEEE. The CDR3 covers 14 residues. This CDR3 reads CASSLPQGPLSQFF. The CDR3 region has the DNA TGTGCCAGCAGCTTGCCTCAGGGGCCCTTATCGCAGTTCTTC.

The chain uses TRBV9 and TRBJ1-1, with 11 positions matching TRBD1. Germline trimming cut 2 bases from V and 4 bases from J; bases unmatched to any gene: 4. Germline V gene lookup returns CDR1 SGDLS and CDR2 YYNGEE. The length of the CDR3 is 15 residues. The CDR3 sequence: CASSVGTGGFTEAFF. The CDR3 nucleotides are TGTGCCAGCAGCGTGGGGACAGGGGGGTTCACTGAAGCTTTCTTT.